The source of this T cell receptor beta chain is a study of cytotoxic CD8 clonotypes in ibrutinib-treated CLL. About the research overall: The taking of response samples occurred after a median roughly 12 months of treatment, with a range of 6 to 36. Sample averages reached 255,043 productive templates and 94,082 productive rearrangements.

The CDR3 covers 15 residues. The germline gives CDR1 MNHEY, CDR2 SMNVEV (reference sequence). Unmatched junction bases numbered 5, after V lost 0 bases and J lost 6 bases. About this clone: Its specificity is not known.

Clones were sequenced by immunoSEQ multiplex PCR, and TCRdb holds only the in-frame ones, with some missing. Of around 40,000 clones listed, under 80% are singletons. Notes on the study in general: Progressing and sustained-remission patients had different sampling times. Clonality was elevated at ibrutinib response and had returned toward baseline at progression.

This chain links TRBV27 with TRBJ2-3, with 8 bases aligning to TRBD2. Sequences were derived from PBMCs, sampled at disease progression, from a patient treated with ibrutinib. The TCR originated in a human donor with chronic lymphocytic leukemia. The CDR3 region has the DNA TGTGCCAGCAGTTTATCTTCGGGGGGGCTGGATACGCAGTATTTT. Translating gives CASSLSSGGLDTQYF.